This entry is about one TCR beta chain. Trimming took 0 bases from V and 0 from J, leaving 4 bases between them. CDR1 SGHRS and CDR2 YFSETQ come from the germline V gene. This CDR3 is built from 14 residues. The sample belongs to a study of cytomegalovirus exposure and HLA in healthy donors. Healthy people donating bone marrow made up the donors. Use of 60 Vbeta and 13 Jbeta primers characterized the PCR. TCRdb's table, derived via immunoSEQ multiplex PCR, lists solely in-frame clones and lacks some. The profile shows 95,000 to 150,000 clones, 15% of them singletons. Sequencing input: PBMCs. This TCR came from a woman under 30 in good health and CMV-seronegative. The gene calls are TRBV5-1 and TRBJ2-1; D gene ambiguous. In DNA, the CDR3 is TGCGCCAGCAGCTTGGGAGACTCCTACAATGAGCAGTTCTTC. Protein product: CASSLGDSYNEQFF.